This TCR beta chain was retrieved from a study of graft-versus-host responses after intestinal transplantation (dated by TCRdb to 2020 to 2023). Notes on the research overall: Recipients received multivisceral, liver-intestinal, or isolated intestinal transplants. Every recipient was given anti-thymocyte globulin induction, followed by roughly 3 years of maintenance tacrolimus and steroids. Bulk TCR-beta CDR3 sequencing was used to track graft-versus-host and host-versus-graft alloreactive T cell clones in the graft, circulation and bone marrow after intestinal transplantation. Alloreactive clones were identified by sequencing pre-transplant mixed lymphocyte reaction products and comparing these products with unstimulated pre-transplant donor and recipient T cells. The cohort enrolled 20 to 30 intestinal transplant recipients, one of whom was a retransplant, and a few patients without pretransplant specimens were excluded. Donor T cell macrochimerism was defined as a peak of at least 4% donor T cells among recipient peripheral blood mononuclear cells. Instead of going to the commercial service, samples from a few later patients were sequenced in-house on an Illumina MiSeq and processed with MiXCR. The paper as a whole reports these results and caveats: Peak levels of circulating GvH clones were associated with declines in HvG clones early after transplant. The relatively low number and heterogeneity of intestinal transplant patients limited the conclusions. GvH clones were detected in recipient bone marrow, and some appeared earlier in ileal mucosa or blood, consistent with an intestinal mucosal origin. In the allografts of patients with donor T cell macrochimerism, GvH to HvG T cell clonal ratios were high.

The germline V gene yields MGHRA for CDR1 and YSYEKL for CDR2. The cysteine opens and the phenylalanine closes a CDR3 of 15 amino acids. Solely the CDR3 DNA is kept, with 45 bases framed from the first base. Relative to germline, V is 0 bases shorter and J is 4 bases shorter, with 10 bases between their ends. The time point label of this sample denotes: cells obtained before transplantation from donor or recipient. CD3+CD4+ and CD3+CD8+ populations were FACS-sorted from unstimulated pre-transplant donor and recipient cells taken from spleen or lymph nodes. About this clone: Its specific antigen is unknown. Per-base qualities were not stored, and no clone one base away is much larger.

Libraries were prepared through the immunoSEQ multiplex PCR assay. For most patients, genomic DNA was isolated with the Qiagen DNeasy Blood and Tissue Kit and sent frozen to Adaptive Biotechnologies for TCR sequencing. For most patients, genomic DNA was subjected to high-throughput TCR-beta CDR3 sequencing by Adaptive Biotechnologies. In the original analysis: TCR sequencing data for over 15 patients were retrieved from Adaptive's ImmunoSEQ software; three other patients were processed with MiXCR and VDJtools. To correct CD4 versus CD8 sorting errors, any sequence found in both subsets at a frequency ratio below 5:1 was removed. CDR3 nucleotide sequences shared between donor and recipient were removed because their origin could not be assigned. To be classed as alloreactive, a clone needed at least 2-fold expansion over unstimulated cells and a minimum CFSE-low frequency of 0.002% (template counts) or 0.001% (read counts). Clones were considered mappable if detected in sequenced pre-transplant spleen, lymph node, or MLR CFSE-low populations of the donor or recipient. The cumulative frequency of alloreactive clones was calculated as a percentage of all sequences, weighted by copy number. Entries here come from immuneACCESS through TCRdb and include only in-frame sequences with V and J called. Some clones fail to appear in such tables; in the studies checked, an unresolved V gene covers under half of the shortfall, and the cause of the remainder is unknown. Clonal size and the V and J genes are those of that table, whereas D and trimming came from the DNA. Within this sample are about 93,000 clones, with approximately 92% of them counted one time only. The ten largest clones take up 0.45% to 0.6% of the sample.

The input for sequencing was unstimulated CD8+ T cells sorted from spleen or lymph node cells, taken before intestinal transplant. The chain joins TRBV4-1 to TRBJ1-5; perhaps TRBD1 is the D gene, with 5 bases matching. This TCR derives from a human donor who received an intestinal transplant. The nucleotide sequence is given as TGCGCCAGCAGCCAAGAAGAATCAGGGAATCAGCCCCAGCATTTT. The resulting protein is CASSQEESGNQPQHF.